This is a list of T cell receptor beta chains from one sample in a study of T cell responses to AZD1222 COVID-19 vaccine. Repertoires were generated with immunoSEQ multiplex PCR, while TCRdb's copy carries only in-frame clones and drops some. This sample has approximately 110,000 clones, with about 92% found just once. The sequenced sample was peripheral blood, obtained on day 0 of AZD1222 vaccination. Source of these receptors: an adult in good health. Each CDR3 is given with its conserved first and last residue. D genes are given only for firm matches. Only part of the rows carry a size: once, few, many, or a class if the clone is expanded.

CDR3: CASSLQTSPTGELFF
DNA: TGTGCCAGCAGCCTCCAGACTAGCCCCACCGGGGAGCTGTTTTTT
V: TRBV9
J: TRBJ2-2
size: .
D: TRBD2

CDR3: CASSPSSGRARRSYNEQFF
DNA: TGTGCCAGCAGCCCCAGTAGCGGGAGGGCCCGGAGGTCCTACAATGAGCAGTTCTTC
V: TRBV6-2/TRBV6-3
J: TRBJ2-1
size: .
D: TRBD2

CDR3: CASSYRIGQYGYTF
DNA: TGTGCCAGCAGTTACCGTATAGGACAGTATGGCTACACCTTC
V: TRBV6-5
J: TRBJ1-2
size: .
D: .

CDR3: CASSLGLGGLKAFF
DNA: TGTGCCAGCAGCTTGGGTCTAGGGGGGCTGAAAGCTTTCTTT
V: TRBV5-6
J: TRBJ1-1
size: .
D: .

CDR3: CASSLEGSSYNSPLHF
DNA: TGTGCCAGCAGCTTAGAGGGGAGCTCCTATAATTCACCCCTCCACTTT
V: TRBV7-2
J: TRBJ1-6
size: few
D: .

CDR3: CASLLAGGPDTQYF
DNA: TGTGCCAGCCTACTAGCGGGAGGACCAGATACGCAGTATTTT
V: TRBV6-4
J: TRBJ2-3
size: .
D: TRBD2

CDR3: CASSLGEVFTNEKLFF
DNA: TGCGCCAGCAGCCTAGGGGAGGTATTCACTAATGAAAAACTGTTTTTT
V: TRBV4-3
J: TRBJ1-4
size: .
D: .

CDR3: CASSWGQGRSNQPQHF
DNA: TGTGCCAGCAGCTGGGGACAGGGAAGGAGCAATCAGCCCCAGCATTTT
V: TRBV28
J: TRBJ1-5
size: .
D: TRBD1

CDR3: CASRTGGGVGANVLTF
DNA: TGTGCCAGCAGGACAGGGGGCGGTGTAGGGGCCAACGTCCTGACTTTC
V: TRBV2
J: TRBJ2-6
size: .
D: TRBD1

CDR3: CASSYVQGQGGYTF
DNA: TGTGCCAGCAGTTACGTACAGGGCCAGGGGGGCTACACCTTC
V: TRBV6-5
J: TRBJ1-2
size: once
D: .

CDR3: CASSFPGHLTEAFF
DNA: TGTGCCAGCAGCTTTCCGGGACACCTGACTGAAGCTTTCTTT
V: TRBV7-2
J: TRBJ1-1
size: .
D: .

CDR3: CASSLRRGDSNQPQHF
DNA: TGTGCCAGCAGCTTACGCCGAGGGGATAGCAATCAGCCCCAGCATTTT
V: TRBV7-2
J: TRBJ1-5
size: .
D: .

CDR3: CASSHSGPYEQYF
DNA: TGTGCCAGCAGCCATAGCGGACCCTACGAGCAGTACTTC
V: TRBV3-1/TRBV3-2
J: TRBJ2-7
size: .
D: .

CDR3: CASSLAYWADTQYF
DNA: TGTGCCAGCAGCTTAGCGTATTGGGCAGATACGCAGTATTTT
V: TRBV7-6
J: TRBJ2-3
size: .
D: .

CDR3: CASSRSGGRGTDTQYF
DNA: TGTGCCAGCAGTCGCTCAGGGGGACGGGGCACAGATACGCAGTATTTT
V: TRBV14
J: TRBJ2-3
size: .
D: TRBD1

CDR3: CASSLRIDNQPQHF
DNA: TGTGCCAGCAGCTTGAGGATAGACAATCAGCCCCAGCATTTT
V: TRBV7-2
J: TRBJ1-5
size: .
D: .

CDR3: CASSAPSGGWADTQYF
DNA: TGTGCCAGCAGCGCACCGAGCGGGGGGTGGGCAGATACGCAGTATTTT
V: TRBV11-2
J: TRBJ2-3
size: .
D: TRBD2

CDR3: CAWRSNSGESDTQYF
DNA: TGTGCCTGGAGGTCGAATAGCGGGGAGTCAGATACGCAGTATTTT
V: TRBV30
J: TRBJ2-3
size: .
D: TRBD2

CDR3: CASSPPGTGRNQPQHF
DNA: TGTGCCAGCTCACCTCCCGGGACAGGGCGAAATCAGCCCCAGCATTTT
V: TRBV18
J: TRBJ1-5
size: .
D: TRBD1

CDR3: CASSLGSGNSPLHF
DNA: TGTGCCAGCAGTTTGGGATCCGGGAATTCACCCCTCCACTTT
V: TRBV27
J: TRBJ1-6
size: .
D: .

CDR3: CASSLALVAEAFF
DNA: TGTGCCAGCAGCTTAGCCTTGGTAGCTGAAGCTTTCTTT
V: TRBV7-8
J: TRBJ1-1
size: .
D: .

CDR3: CASSPMGTTNEKLFF
DNA: TGTGCCAGCAGTCCCATGGGAACAACTAATGAAAAACTGTTTTTT
V: TRBV28
J: TRBJ1-4
size: .
D: .

CDR3: CAWNQGRYEQYF
DNA: TGTGCCTGGAACCAGGGACGCTACGAGCAGTACTTC
V: TRBV30
J: TRBJ2-7
size: .
D: .

CDR3: CAWSVRQGVTDTQYF
DNA: TGTGCCTGGAGTGTTAGACAGGGAGTAACAGATACGCAGTATTTT
V: TRBV30
J: TRBJ2-3
size: .
D: TRBD1

CDR3: CASSFGDGPYEQYF
DNA: TGTGCCAGCAGCTTTGGGGACGGACCCTACGAGCAGTACTTC
V: TRBV5-5
J: TRBJ2-7
size: .
D: .

CDR3: CAWDRGLGNTIYF
DNA: TGTGCCTGGGACAGGGGGCTTGGAAACACCATATATTTT
V: TRBV30
J: TRBJ1-3
size: .
D: TRBD1

CDR3: CASSLVPETYEQYF
DNA: TGTGCCAGCAGCTTAGTCCCGGAGACCTACGAGCAGTACTTC
V: TRBV7-2
J: TRBJ2-7
size: .
D: .

CDR3: CASSATGLAGDIGDDEQFF
DNA: TGTGCCAGCAGCGCCACCGGACTAGCGGGAGATATCGGGGACGATGAGCAGTTCTTC
V: TRBV9
J: TRBJ2-1
size: .
D: TRBD2

CDR3: CASSQDYTGELFF
DNA: TGCGCCAGCAGCCAAGATTACACCGGGGAGCTGTTTTTT
V: TRBV4-3
J: TRBJ2-2
size: .
D: .

CDR3: CASSQGRRASGNQPQHF
DNA: TGTGCCAGCAGCCAAGGGCGGCGGGCGTCGGGCAATCAGCCCCAGCATTTT
V: TRBV3-1/TRBV3-2
J: TRBJ1-5
size: .
D: .

CDR3: CASSVTSGRAFEQYF
DNA: TGTGCCAGTAGCGTTACTAGCGGGAGGGCCTTCGAGCAGTACTTC
V: TRBV19
J: TRBJ2-7
size: .
D: TRBD2

CDR3: CASSQEPPFEQYF
DNA: TGTGCCAGCAGCCAAGAGCCTCCCTTCGAGCAGTACTTC
V: TRBV3-1/TRBV3-2
J: TRBJ2-7
size: .
D: .

CDR3: CASSVAGGSNYGYTF
DNA: TGTGCCAGCAGCGTAGCTGGGGGCTCTAACTATGGCTACACCTTC
V: TRBV9
J: TRBJ1-2
size: .
D: .

CDR3: CASSGGTNTGELFF
DNA: TGTGCCAGCAGCGGTGGAACGAACACCGGGGAGCTGTTTTTT
V: TRBV4-2
J: TRBJ2-2
size: .
D: .

CDR3: CASSYRSLRGYTF
DNA: TGTGCCAGCAGTTATCGTTCCCTCCGGGGCTACACCTTC
V: TRBV6-2/TRBV6-3
J: TRBJ1-2
size: .
D: .

CDR3: CATSRGGYNSPLHF
DNA: TGTGCCACCAGCAGAGGGGGTTATAATTCACCCCTCCACTTT
V: TRBV15
J: TRBJ1-6
size: .
D: .

CDR3: CASSHPYNEQFF
DNA: TGTGCCAGCAGCCACCCCTACAATGAGCAGTTCTTC
V: TRBV28
J: TRBJ2-1
size: .
D: .

CDR3: CASSATRTASSGNTIYF
DNA: TGTGCCAGCAGCGCGACCAGAACGGCGAGCTCTGGAAACACCATATATTTT
V: TRBV7-9
J: TRBJ1-3
size: .
D: .

CDR3: CASSLRDTDYGYTF
DNA: TGTGCCAGCAGCTTGCGGGACACGGACTATGGCTACACCTTC
V: TRBV5-8
J: TRBJ1-2
size: .
D: .

CDR3: CASSLGQGQTQYF
DNA: TGCGCCAGCAGCTTGGGCCAGGGCCAGACCCAGTACTTC
V: TRBV5-1
J: TRBJ2-5
size: once
D: .

CDR3: CAWSVGTTYEQYF
DNA: TGTGCCTGGAGTGTAGGAACCACCTACGAGCAGTACTTC
V: TRBV30
J: TRBJ2-7
size: .
D: .

CDR3: CASTRGGLAGGDGELFF
DNA: TGTGCCAGCACCCGTGGAGGCCTCGCGGGGGGGGACGGGGAGCTGTTTTTT
V: TRBV7-9
J: TRBJ2-2
size: once
D: TRBD2